This is a list of T cell receptor beta chains from one sample in a study of blood T cells in healthy people across ages. A single record per CDR3 protein comes from TCRdb applying MiXCR to the 5' RACE reads. The sample gives over 700,000 distinct CDR3 sequences, approximately 25% of which show up once; under 10% is in the top ten. The same specimen was also included in a second study, on T cells of mothers and their children.

Material: blood. The receptors were sampled from a boy aged 5-17 years in good health. The CDR3 runs from the conserved cysteine through the conserved F or W. Each record gives: V gene, J gene, D gene, clone size, CDR3 DNA, CDR3 protein. The D gene is left open where the match is weak. Clone size, where shown, is once, few, many, or a class for clones that have expanded.

v_call: TRBV7-9
j_call: TRBJ2-1
d_call: .
clone_size: .
cdr3_nt: TGTGCCAGCTTACCCGGCCTAAGCTCCTACAATGAGCAGTTCTTC
cdr3_aa: CASLPGLSSYNEQFF

v_call: TRBV11-2
j_call: TRBJ2-7
d_call: TRBD1
clone_size: .
cdr3_nt: TGTGCCGGCAGCTTAGATCGTGGGACAGGGGCGAACGAGCAGTACTTC
cdr3_aa: CAGSLDRGTGANEQYF

v_call: TRBV7-9
j_call: TRBJ2-1
d_call: TRBD2
clone_size: .
cdr3_nt: TGTGCCAGCAGCTCACTACTAGCGGGGGGGAACAATGAGCAGTTCTTC
cdr3_aa: CASSSLLAGGNNEQFF

v_call: TRBV20-1
j_call: TRBJ2-5
d_call: .
clone_size: few
cdr3_nt: TGCAGTGCTAGAGACCTGGTGAGGAGCGTGGACGAGACCCAGTACTTC
cdr3_aa: CSARDLVRSVDETQYF

v_call: TRBV11-2
j_call: TRBJ2-7
d_call: .
clone_size: few
cdr3_nt: TGTGCCAGCAGCTTGAGTCAGGAGATCTCCTACGAGCAGTACTTC
cdr3_aa: CASSLSQEISYEQYF

v_call: TRBV6-9
j_call: TRBJ2-7
d_call: .
clone_size: .
cdr3_nt: TGTGCCAGCAACACAGGGGACCTTGATCGGGAGGGCTCCTACGAGCAGTACTTC
cdr3_aa: CASNTGDLDREGSYEQYF

v_call: TRBV27
j_call: TRBJ2-5
d_call: .
clone_size: .
cdr3_nt: TGTGCCAGCAGTTTATCTAACGACCCCCGGACCCAGTACTTC
cdr3_aa: CASSLSNDPRTQYF

v_call: TRBV13
j_call: TRBJ2-2
d_call: TRBD1
clone_size: .
cdr3_nt: TGTGCCAGCAGCGCCCGGACAGGGCTCGGGGAGCTGTTTTTT
cdr3_aa: CASSARTGLGELFF

v_call: TRBV9
j_call: TRBJ2-2
d_call: TRBD2
clone_size: .
cdr3_nt: TGTGCCGGCAGCGAGGGGACTAGCGGGATCTCCGGGGAGCTGTTTTTT
cdr3_aa: CAGSEGTSGISGELFF

v_call: TRBV6-6
j_call: TRBJ1-2
d_call: TRBD1
clone_size: .
cdr3_nt: TGTGCCAGCAGTGCCGCCGGGACAGCGGGGTTTGATGGCTACACCTTC
cdr3_aa: CASSAAGTAGFDGYTF

v_call: TRBV29-1
j_call: TRBJ1-3
d_call: .
clone_size: few
cdr3_nt: TGCAGCGTTCGAATCCCAGGGGCTGGAAACACCATATATTTT
cdr3_aa: CSVRIPGAGNTIYF

v_call: TRBV7-9
j_call: TRBJ2-7
d_call: .
clone_size: .
cdr3_nt: TGTGCCAGCACCACACGGATGTCGGGGGACGAGCAGTACTTC
cdr3_aa: CASTTRMSGDEQYF

v_call: TRBV29-1
j_call: TRBJ2-7
d_call: .
clone_size: .
cdr3_nt: TGCAGCGTTGTTACCTATTACGAGCAGTACTTC
cdr3_aa: CSVVTYYEQYF

v_call: TRBV12-3/TRBV12-4
j_call: TRBJ2-1
d_call: .
clone_size: .
cdr3_nt: TGTGCCAGCAGCTACGGGACGGTACCTGAGCAGTTCTTC
cdr3_aa: CASSYGTVPEQFF